Below are 32 T cell receptor beta chains sequenced from a single sample in a study of blood T cell repertoires in COVID-19. Clones were sequenced by immunoSEQ multiplex PCR, and TCRdb holds only the in-frame ones, with some missing. The table shows around 56,000 clones, with around 82% occurring only once. The specimen was peripheral blood. Every receptor here comes from a man between 60 and 70 years old with acute or convalescent COVID-19.

The J gene is TRBJ2-7, the V gene TRBV11-3; tentative D call: TRBD2 (5 bases). V was clipped by 0 bases and J by 3 bases, with 9 bases between them. Per germline, CDR1 SGHNT and CDR2 YENEEA. The CDR3 length is 14 residues. CDR3 protein: CASSLDWESYEQYF. The CDR3 nucleotides read TGTGCCAGCAGCTTAGATTGGGAGAGCTACGAGCAGTACTTC. The full variable domain, its missing parts supplied by reference TRBV11-3 and TRBJ2-7, is EAGVVQSPRYKIIEKKQPVAFWCNPISGHNTLYWYLQNLGQGPELLIRYENEEAVDDSQLPKDRFSAERLKGVDSTLKIQPAELGDSAVYLCASSLDWESYEQYFGPGTRLTVT.

This chain joins TRBV28 and TRBJ1-2, with 8 positions matching TRBD1. With V trimmed by 4 bases and J by 4 bases, 11 bases remained unmatched. There are 16 residues in the CDR3. Looked up from germline, CDR1 is MDHEN and CDR2 is SYDVKM. CDR3 in DNA: TGTGCCAGCAGTTCCACGGGACAGGCCCGGGGCTATGGCTACACCTTC. It encodes CASSSTGQARGYGYTF.

V is TRBV27 and J is TRBJ1-2, with 7 bases that match TRBD1. V dropped 4 bases and J dropped 5; count of bases not matched to a gene: 4. The CDR3 has 13 residues. Germline V gene data show CDR1 as MNHEY and CDR2 as SMNVEV (reference sequence). In DNA, the CDR3 is TGTGCCAGCAGTTCTGGGACAGTATATGGCTACACCTTC. It codes for CASSSGTVYGYTF.

V and J are TRBV28 and TRBJ2-6; TRBD1 agrees at 8 bases. V shed 5 bases and J 1 base; nucleotides not matched to a gene: 4. CDR3 length: 16 amino acids. Germline loops: CDR1 MDHEN, CDR2 SYDVKM. This chain's CDR3 is CASSPGGGSGANVLTF. The CDR3 DNA reads TGTGCCAGCAGTCCAGGGGGCGGATCTGGGGCCAACGTCCTGACTTTC.

This chain joins TRBV3-1 (or the pseudogene TRBV3-2) and TRBJ2-2, with D possibly being TRBD2 (6 bases). The germline V and J ends were trimmed by 4 bases and 3 bases, with 18 bases remaining between them. CDR1 LGHDT and CDR2 YNNKEL come from the germline V gene (reference sequence). The CDR3 has 17 amino acids. The CDR3 nucleotides are TGTGCCAGCAGCCCAGAGGGACTTATGGACTACACCGGGGAGCTGTTTTTT. Translation gives CASSPEGLMDYTGELFF.

This clone is categorized as medium-sized. The V and J genes are TRBV6-5 and TRBJ1-5, with a possible D match to TRBD1 (5 bases). The CDR3 length is 15 residues. Germline V gene lookup returns CDR1 MNHEY and CDR2 SVGAGI. V was shortened by 2 bases and J by 7 bases, with 15 bases between the two germline ends. The CDR3 region has the DNA TGTGCCAGCAGTTACGCGGGGCAGGCAGGCCAGCCCCAGCATTTT. Its protein product is CASSYAGQAGQPQHF.

The V gene is TRBV20-1, the J gene TRBJ2-6; D perhaps matches TRBD1 (5 bases). CDR1 is DFQATT and CDR2 is SNEGSKA in the germline V gene (reference sequence). The CDR3 is 16 residues long. V was pared by 3 bases and J by 1 base, with 13 bases between. The CDR3 region has the DNA TGCAGTGCTAGTCATGGGGCGCGGTCTGGGGCCAACGTCCTGACTTTC. It yields the protein CSASHGARSGANVLTF.

The chain has TRBV24-1 and TRBJ2-1; 7 nucleotides align to TRBD1. The CDR3 is 19 amino acids. The germline V gene encodes CDR1 KGHDR and CDR2 SFDVKD. The V segment lost 6 bases and the J segment 6 bases; nucleotides outside the gene matches: 22. CDR3 nucleotides: TGTGCCACCAGTCTGGGGACAGTTCCCTGGGGGCTTTTGGGCAATGAGCAGTTCTTC. Its translation: CATSLGTVPWGLLGNEQFF.

V and J are TRBV5-1 and TRBJ2-3; 8 bases align to TRBD2. The germline CDR1 and CDR2 sequences are SGHRS and YFSETQ. Unmatched junction bases numbered 6, after V lost 4 bases and J lost 2 bases. CDR3 length equals 15 residues. Here the CDR3 reads CASSQQAGDTDTQYF. CDR3 DNA sequence: TGCGCCAGCAGCCAACAAGCGGGGGACACAGATACGCAGTATTTT.

The rearrangement joins TRBV4-1 to TRBJ1-2; TRBD1 matches at 12 bases. CDR3 length: 17 amino acids. Germline V gene data show CDR1 as MGHRA and CDR2 as YSYEKL. V shed 0 bases, J shed 8 bases, and the junction held 10 bases outside the gene matches. The CDR3 nucleotides are TGCGCCAGCAGCCAAGATCGAGGGACAGGGGGCGTGGGGGGCTACACCTTC. It encodes CASSQDRGTGGVGGYTF.

The chain uses TRBV11-2 and TRBJ1-2; D is possibly TRBD1 (5 bases). The CDR3 spans 18 residues. Germline V lookup: CDR1 SGHAT, CDR2 FQNNGV. V lost 1 base, J lost 3 bases, and 21 bases lay in between. CDR3 residues: CASSLVRRGWKKDYGYTF. The CDR3 nucleotides read TGTGCCAGCAGCTTAGTTAGGAGGGGCTGGAAAAAGGACTATGGCTACACCTTC.

V gene TRBV9 combines with J gene TRBJ1-1, with D possibly TRBD1 on 5 matching bases. The CDR3 contains 14 residues. V was trimmed by 3 bases and J by 3 bases, leaving 12 bases between them. CDR1 and CDR2 (germline): SGDLS, YYNGEE. Here the CDR3 reads CASSGTRVDTEAFF. CDR3 bases: TGTGCCAGCAGCGGGACAAGAGTGGACACTGAAGCTTTCTTT. Complete variable domain (other parts from reference TRBV9 and TRBJ1-1): DSGVTQTPKHLITATGQRVTLRCSPRSGDLSVYWYQQSLDQGLQFLIQYYNGEERAKGNILERFSAQQFPDLHSELNLSSLELGDSALYFCASSGTRVDTEAFFGQGTRLTVV.

This chain uses TRBV6-5 with TRBJ2-3, with a possible D match to TRBD1 (8 bases). The germline CDR1 and CDR2 sequences are MNHEY and SVGAGI. V lost 8 bases, J lost 6 bases, and 15 bases lay in between. This CDR3 has 13 residues. The CDR3 region has the DNA TGTGCCAGCCCGACAGGGGAGGGGGATACGCAGTATTTT. As protein: CASPTGEGDTQYF.

The sample holds one count of this clone. The chain recombines TRBV5-1 with TRBJ1-1, with D possibly matching TRBD1 (5 bases). Trimming left V 2 bases short and J 4 bases short, with 9 bases between. The germline V gene encodes CDR1 SGHRS and CDR2 YFSETQ. The CDR3 is 13 residues long. The CDR3 DNA reads TGCGCCAGCAGCTTCGCGGGGGGCACTGAAGCTTTCTTT. Translating gives CASSFAGGTEAFF.

The chain couples TRBV10-3 to TRBJ1-5; maybe TRBD1 (5 bases). Germline values: CDR1 ENHRY, CDR2 SYGVKD. The CDR3 has 15 residues. With 3 bases removed from V and 2 bases from J, the gap between germline ends came to 11 bases. The CDR3 here is CAISDSGFGNQPQHF. CDR3 sequence (DNA): TGTGCCATCAGTGACTCAGGGTTTGGCAATCAGCCCCAGCATTTT.

The chain links TRBV27 to TRBJ1-1, with TRBD1 identical over 7 bases. The ends lost 6 bases at V and 1 base at J; junction bases unmatched: 11. Germline V gene sequence: CDR1 MNHEY, CDR2 SMNVEV (reference sequence). This CDR3 has 16 amino acids. The CDR3 nucleotides read TGTGCCAGCAGCTTCCGGACAGGTCCCACGAACACTGAAGCTTTCTTT. Amino acid sequence: CASSFRTGPTNTEAFF.

The chain couples TRBV19 to TRBJ2-5, with 12 bases identical to TRBD1. From germline, CDR1 is LNHDA and CDR2 SQIVND (reference sequence). This CDR3 comprises 15 residues. V dropped 4 bases and J dropped 5; count of bases not matched to a gene: 5. For the CDR3, the DNA is TGTGCCAGTAGTACCGGGACAGGGGGCGCGGAGACCCAGTACTTC. This sequence encodes CASSTGTGGAETQYF.

This chain connects TRBV2 to TRBJ1-2; D gene uncertain. Germline lookup yields CDR1 SNHLY and CDR2 FYNNEI. The CDR3 contains 14 residues. The V gene lost 6 bases and the J gene lost 7 bases, with 18 bases spanning the gap. CDR3 sequence reads: CASRDIRSMGGYTF. Here the CDR3 DNA reads TGTGCCAGCAGAGACATCCGTTCGATGGGTGGCTACACCTTC.

V and J are TRBV29-1 and TRBJ2-2; D uncertain. The V end was cut by 3 bases, the J end by 1 base, with 3 bases between. CDR3 size: 12 residues. Germline V CDR1 and CDR2: SQVTM, ANQGSEA. This CDR3 is CSVDVNTGELFF. The CDR3, as DNA: TGCAGCGTTGACGTGAACACCGGGGAGCTGTTTTTT.

This clone was counted a single time. The chain has TRBV7-8 and TRBJ2-5, with 7 bases lining up with TRBD2. V lost 2 bases and J lost 5; bases outside the gene matches: 8. Per germline, CDR1 SGHVS and CDR2 FQNEAQ. The CDR3 has 15 residues. Here the CDR3 reads CASSLSPGEGETQYF. The CDR3 coding sequence is TGTGCCAGCAGCTTATCCCCGGGGGAGGGGGAGACCCAGTACTTC.

V and J are TRBV19 and TRBJ2-7; 7 nucleotides align to TRBD1. The germline gives CDR1 LNHDA, CDR2 SQIVND (reference sequence). The CDR3 is 14 residues long. Trimming removed 2 bases from V and 2 bases from J; junction bases left unmatched: 3. CDR3 region: CASSICQGAYEQYF. The CDR3 coding sequence is TGTGCCAGTAGTATATGCCAGGGGGCCTACGAGCAGTACTTC.

The V call is TRBV2, the J call TRBJ1-2; 7 nucleotides align to TRBD1. The CDR3 length is 13 residues. With V trimmed by 7 bases and J by 4 bases, 6 bases remained unmatched. Germline V gives CDR1 SNHLY, CDR2 FYNNEI. The CDR3 spells CASNTGQSYGYTF. The CDR3 DNA reads as TGTGCCAGCAATACGGGACAGAGCTATGGCTACACCTTC.

The chain links TRBV19 to TRBJ1-4; D unclear. The CDR3 is made up of 14 amino acids. The germline V gene encodes CDR1 LNHDA and CDR2 SQIVND (reference sequence). V was cut by 1 base and J by 5 bases, with 8 bases left in between. The chain's CDR3 is CASSIARANEKLFF. In DNA form, the CDR3 reads TGTGCCAGTAGTATAGCGCGGGCAAATGAAAAACTGTTTTTT.

V gene TRBV1 combines with J gene TRBJ2-3; the D segment call TRBD2 is taken from the table without a DNA check. TRBV1 has pseudogene status. The CDR3 has 15 amino acids. CDR3 coding DNA: TGCACCAGCTGGGCGGAGGGGAAGGTGACAGATACGCAGTATTTT. Translating gives CTSWAEGKVTDTQYF.

The chain joins TRBV30 to TRBJ1-5; the D gene is possibly TRBD1 (5 bases). CDR3 length equals 15 residues. CDR1 and CDR2 (germline): GTSNPN, SVGIG (reference sequence). V lost 5 bases and J lost 0, with 14 bases in between. For the CDR3, the DNA is TGTGCCTGGGCAGGAGTGGGGCATAGCAATCAGCCCCAGCATTTT. This gives the protein CAWAGVGHSNQPQHF.

This clone was observed a few times. The chain joins TRBV29-1 to TRBJ2-3; 7 positions agree with TRBD2. Germline values: CDR1 SQVTM, CDR2 ANQGSEA. This CDR3 has 13 amino acids. J was trimmed by 4 bases and V by 6 bases; bases with no gene match: 7. CDR3 in DNA: TGCAGCGTGCGGGGGATGTGGTCAGATACGCAGTATTTT. It yields the protein CSVRGMWSDTQYF.

The CDR3 here is CASSVGQSNEKLFF. The CDR3 DNA reads TGTGCCAGCAGCGTAGGACAGAGTAATGAAAAACTGTTTTTT. J is TRBJ1-4 and V is TRBV9, with D possibly being TRBD1 (5 bases). Trimming shortened V by 0 bases and J by 4 bases, and 7 bases separated the two germline ends. The CDR3 is made up of 14 amino acids. Germline loops: CDR1 SGDLS, CDR2 YYNGEE.

The chain links TRBV5-4 to TRBJ1-1, with D unresolved. CDR1 and CDR2 (germline): SGHNT, YYREEE (reference sequence). The CDR3 runs 15 residues. Trimming removed 0 bases from V and 1 base from J, with 10 bases in between. The CDR3 bases are TGTGCCAGCAGCTTGGATCCCCGTTCGAACACTGAAGCTTTCTTT. Its protein product is CASSLDPRSNTEAFF. The variable domain in full, completed from reference TRBV5-4 and TRBJ1-1, reads ETGVTQSPTHLIKTRGQQVTLRCSSQSGHNTVSWYQQALGQGPQFIFQYYREEENGRGNFPPRFSGLQFPNYSSELNVNALELDDSALYLCASSLDPRSNTEAFFGQGTRLTVV.

The chain uses TRBV3-1 (or the pseudogene TRBV3-2) and TRBJ2-7; 7 bases map to TRBD1. This CDR3 contains 14 residues. Trimming cost V 1 base and J 1 base; bases outside gene matches: 1. Germline assignment: CDR1 LGHDT and CDR2 YNNKEL (reference sequence). The CDR3 sequence: CASSQAGGSYEQYF. The CDR3 DNA is TGTGCCAGCAGCCAAGCAGGGGGATCCTACGAGCAGTACTTC.

This clone was recorded only once. The V and J genes are TRBV28 and TRBJ2-2, with D possibly being TRBD1 (5 bases). The V end lost 10 bases, the J end lost 0 bases, and 18 bases lay between the germline ends. The CDR3 is 16 amino acids. Germline CDR1 reads MDHEN; CDR2 reads SYDVKM. The CDR3 is CATRQFTFTNTGELFF. The CDR3 coding sequence is TGTGCCACGCGACAGTTTACTTTTACGAACACCGGGGAGCTGTTTTTT.

The chain employs TRBV12-3 or TRBV12-4 and TRBJ1-1; TRBD1 matches 11 bases. V dropped 6 bases and J dropped 11; count of bases not matched to a gene: 8. The CDR3 sequence is 13 residues long. The CDR3: CASSRTGGAWAFF. CDR3 coding DNA: TGTGCCAGCAGCAGGACAGGGGGCGCGTGGGCTTTCTTT.

This clone was counted between two and nine times. The chain uses TRBV6-6 and TRBJ2-6; TRBD1 aligns across 10 bases. The V gene's germline CDR1 is MNHNY and CDR2 SVGAGI (reference sequence). The CDR3 loop spans 17 amino acids. V gave up 5 bases and J gave up 2 bases; unmatched junction bases: 6. CDR3 region: CASSPRDRGTGANVLTF. CDR3 DNA: TGTGCCAGCAGTCCCCGGGACAGGGGAACTGGGGCCAACGTCCTGACTTTC.